This TCR beta chain was sequenced during a study of patients and donors after allogeneic stem cell transplantation. Trimming removed 0 bases from V and 1 base from J, with 10 bases in between. CDR3 length equals 16 residues. Germline V CDR1 and CDR2: SGDLS, YYNGEE. Each CDR3 protein gets one entry after TCRdb re-called the RT-PCR reads with MiXCR. The table shows over 350,000 distinct CDR3 sequences, with around 15% occurring only once. Sequenced sample: blood, either unsorted or a sorted T cell fraction (not recorded which). The rearrangement links TRBV9 to TRBJ2-2; the D gene is possibly TRBD2 (5 bases). This clonotype was sampled from a human donor who was either an allogeneic HSCT recipient or a stem cell or donor lymphocyte infusion donor (not recorded which). It is not recorded whose cells these are; they may come from a transplant donor. As DNA, the CDR3 is TGTGCCAGCAGCGTAGATGTCACTAGGAACACCGGGGAGCTGTTTTTT. Translated, it gives CASSVDVTRNTGELFF.